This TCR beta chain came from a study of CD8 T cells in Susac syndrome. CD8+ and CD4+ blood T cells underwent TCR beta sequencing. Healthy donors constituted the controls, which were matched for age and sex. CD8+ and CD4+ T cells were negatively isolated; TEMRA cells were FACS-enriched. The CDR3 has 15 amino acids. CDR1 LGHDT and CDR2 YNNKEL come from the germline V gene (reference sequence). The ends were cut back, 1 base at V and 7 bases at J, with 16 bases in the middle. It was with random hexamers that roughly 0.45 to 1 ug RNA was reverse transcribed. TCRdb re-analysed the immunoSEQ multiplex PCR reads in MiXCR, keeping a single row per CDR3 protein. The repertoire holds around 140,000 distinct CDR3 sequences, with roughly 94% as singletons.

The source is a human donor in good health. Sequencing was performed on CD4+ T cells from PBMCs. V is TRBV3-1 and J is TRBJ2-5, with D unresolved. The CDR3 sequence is CASSQGFSEHATQYF. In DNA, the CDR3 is TGTGCCAGCAGCCAAGGTTTCTCGGAGCACGCGACCCAGTACTTC.